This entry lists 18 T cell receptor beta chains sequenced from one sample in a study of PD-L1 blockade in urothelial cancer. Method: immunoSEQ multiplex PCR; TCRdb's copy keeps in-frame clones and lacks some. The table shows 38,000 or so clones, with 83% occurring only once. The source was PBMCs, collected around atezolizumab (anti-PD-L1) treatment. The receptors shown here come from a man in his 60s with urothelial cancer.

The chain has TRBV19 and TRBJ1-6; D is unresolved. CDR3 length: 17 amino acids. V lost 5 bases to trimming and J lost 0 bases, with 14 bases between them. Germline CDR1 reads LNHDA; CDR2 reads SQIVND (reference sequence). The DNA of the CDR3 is TGTGCCAGTAGTTCGGACTCCCCAACCTCCTATAATTCACCCCTCCACTTT. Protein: CASSSDSPTSYNSPLHF. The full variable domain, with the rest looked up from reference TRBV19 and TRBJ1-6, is DGGITQSPKYLFRKEGQNVTLSCEQNLNHDAMYWYRQDPGQGLRLIYYSQIVNDFQKGDIAEGYSVSREKKESFPLTVTSAQKNPTAFYLCASSSDSPTSYNSPLHFGNGTRLTVT.

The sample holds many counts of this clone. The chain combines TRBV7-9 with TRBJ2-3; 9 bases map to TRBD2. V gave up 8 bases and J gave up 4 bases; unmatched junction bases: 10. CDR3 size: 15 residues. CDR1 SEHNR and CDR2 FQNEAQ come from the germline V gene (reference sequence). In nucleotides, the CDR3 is TGTGCCAGCGAGAGGCTAGCGGGAAATTCAGATACGCAGTATTTT. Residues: CASERLAGNSDTQYF.

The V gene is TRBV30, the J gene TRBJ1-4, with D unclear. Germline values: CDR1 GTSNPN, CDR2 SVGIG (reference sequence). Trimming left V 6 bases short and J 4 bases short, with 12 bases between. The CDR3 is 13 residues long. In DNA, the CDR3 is TGTGCCTGCCTTACAGTCGATAATGAAAAACTGTTTTTT. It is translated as CACLTVDNEKLFF.

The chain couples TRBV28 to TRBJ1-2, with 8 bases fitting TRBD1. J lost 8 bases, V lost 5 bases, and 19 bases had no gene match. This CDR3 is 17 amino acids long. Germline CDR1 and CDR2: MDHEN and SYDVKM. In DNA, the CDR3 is TGTGCCAGCAGTCTCTCTCGACAGGGGAACGACTTCTTGGGCTACACCTTC. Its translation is CASSLSRQGNDFLGYTF.

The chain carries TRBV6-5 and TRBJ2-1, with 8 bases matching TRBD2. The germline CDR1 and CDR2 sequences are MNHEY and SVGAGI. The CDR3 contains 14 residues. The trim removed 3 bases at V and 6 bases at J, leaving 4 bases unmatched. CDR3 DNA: TGTGCCAGCAGTTATGGCGGGAGGTTCAATGAGCAGTTCTTC. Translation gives CASSYGGRFNEQFF.

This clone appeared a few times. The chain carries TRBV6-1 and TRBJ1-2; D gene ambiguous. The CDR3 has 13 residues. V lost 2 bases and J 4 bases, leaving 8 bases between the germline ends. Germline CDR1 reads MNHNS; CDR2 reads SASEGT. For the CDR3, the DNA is TGTGCCAGCAGTGAATATGGGAGCTATGGCTACACCTTC. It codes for CASSEYGSYGYTF.

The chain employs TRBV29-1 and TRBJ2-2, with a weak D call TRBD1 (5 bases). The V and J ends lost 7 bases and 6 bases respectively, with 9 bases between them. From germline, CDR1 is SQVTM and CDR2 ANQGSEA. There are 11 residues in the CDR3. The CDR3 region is CSARVSGELFF. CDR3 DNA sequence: TGCAGCGCCAGGGTTTCCGGGGAGCTGTTTTTT.

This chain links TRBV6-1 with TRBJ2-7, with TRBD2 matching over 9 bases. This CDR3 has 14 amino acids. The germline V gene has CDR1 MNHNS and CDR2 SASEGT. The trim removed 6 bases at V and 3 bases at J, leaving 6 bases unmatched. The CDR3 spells CASRPGLALYEQYF. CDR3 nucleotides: TGTGCCAGCAGGCCGGGACTAGCCCTCTACGAGCAGTACTTC.

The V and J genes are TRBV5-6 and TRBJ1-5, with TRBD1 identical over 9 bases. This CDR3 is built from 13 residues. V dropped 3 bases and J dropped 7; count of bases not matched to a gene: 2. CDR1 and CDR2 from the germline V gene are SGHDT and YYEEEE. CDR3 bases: TGTGCCAGCAGCTGGGACAGGGCCCAGCCCCAGCATTTT. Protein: CASSWDRAQPQHF.

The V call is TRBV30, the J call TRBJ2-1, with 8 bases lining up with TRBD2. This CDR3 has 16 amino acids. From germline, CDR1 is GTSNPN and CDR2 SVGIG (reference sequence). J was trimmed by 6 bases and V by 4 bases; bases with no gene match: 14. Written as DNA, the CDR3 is TGTGCCTGGATACCCTTCCCGGGGACTAGGGTCAATGAGCAGTTCTTC. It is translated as CAWIPFPGTRVNEQFF.

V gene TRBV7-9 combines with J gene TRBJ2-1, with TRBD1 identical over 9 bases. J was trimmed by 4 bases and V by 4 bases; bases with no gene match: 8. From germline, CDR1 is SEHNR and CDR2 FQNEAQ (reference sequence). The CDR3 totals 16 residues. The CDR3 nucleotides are TGTGCCAGCAGCTCCACCCGGACAGGGGAGTACAATGAGCAGTTCTTC. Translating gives CASSSTRTGEYNEQFF.

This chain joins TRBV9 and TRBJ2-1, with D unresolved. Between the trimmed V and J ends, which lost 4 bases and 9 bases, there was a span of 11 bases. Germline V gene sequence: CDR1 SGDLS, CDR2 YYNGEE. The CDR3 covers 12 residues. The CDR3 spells CASSPHRGEQFF. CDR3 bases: TGTGCCAGCAGCCCCCATCGAGGTGAGCAGTTCTTC.

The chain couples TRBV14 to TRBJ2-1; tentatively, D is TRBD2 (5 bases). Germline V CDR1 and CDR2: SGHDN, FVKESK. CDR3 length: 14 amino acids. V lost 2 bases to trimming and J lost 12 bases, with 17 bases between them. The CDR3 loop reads CASSQTSPGYGQFF. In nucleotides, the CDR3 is TGTGCCAGCAGCCAAACCAGTCCGGGGTACGGGCAGTTCTTC.

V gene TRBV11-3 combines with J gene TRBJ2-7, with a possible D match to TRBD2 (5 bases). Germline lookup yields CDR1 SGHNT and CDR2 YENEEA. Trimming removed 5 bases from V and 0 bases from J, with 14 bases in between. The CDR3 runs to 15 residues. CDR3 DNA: TGTGCCAGCAGCGCTGGACTTTTTGTCTCCTACGAGCAGTACTTC. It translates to CASSAGLFVSYEQYF.

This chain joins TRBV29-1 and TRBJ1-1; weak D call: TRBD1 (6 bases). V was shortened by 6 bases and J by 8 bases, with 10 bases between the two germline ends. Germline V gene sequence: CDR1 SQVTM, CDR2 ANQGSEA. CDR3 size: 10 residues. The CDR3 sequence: CSVGDIEAFF. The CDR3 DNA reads TGCAGCGTGGGGGACATCGAAGCTTTCTTT.

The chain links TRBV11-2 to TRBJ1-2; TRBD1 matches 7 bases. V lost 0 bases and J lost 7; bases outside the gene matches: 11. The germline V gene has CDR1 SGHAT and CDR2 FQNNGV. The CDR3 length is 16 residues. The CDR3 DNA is TGTGCCAGCAGCTTAGACCGGACAGGCGGGCAGGCTGGCTACACCTTC. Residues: CASSLDRTGGQAGYTF.

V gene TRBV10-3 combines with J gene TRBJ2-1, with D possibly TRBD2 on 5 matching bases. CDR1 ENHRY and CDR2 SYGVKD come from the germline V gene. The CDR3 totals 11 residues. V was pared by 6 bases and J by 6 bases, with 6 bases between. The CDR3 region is CAISSGNEQFF. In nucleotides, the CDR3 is TGTGCCATCAGCAGCGGCAATGAGCAGTTCTTC.

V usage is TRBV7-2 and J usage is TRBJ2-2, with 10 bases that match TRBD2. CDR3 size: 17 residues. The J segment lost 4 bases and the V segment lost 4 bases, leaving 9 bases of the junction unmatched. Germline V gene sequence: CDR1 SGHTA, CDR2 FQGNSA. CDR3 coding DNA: TGTGCCAGCAGCTCCACCTCTAGCGGGAGTAGCACCGGGGAGCTGTTTTTT. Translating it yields CASSSTSSGSSTGELFF. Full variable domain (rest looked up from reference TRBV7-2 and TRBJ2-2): GAGVSQSPSNKVTEKGKDVELRCDPISGHTALYWYRQSLGQGLEFLIYFQGNSAPDKSGLPSDRFSAERTGGSVSTLTIQRTQQEDSAVYLCASSSTSSGSSTGELFFGEGSRLTVL.